The T cell receptor beta chain described here comes from a study of T cells after yellow fever vaccination. For the study at large: Fractions of limited cellularity were prepared by means of SMART-Seq v4 Ultra Low Input.

With V trimmed by 4 bases and J by 3 bases, 7 bases remained unmatched. CDR3 length: 15 amino acids. CDR1 is SGDLS and CDR2 is YYNGEE in the germline V gene. The study made its TCR cDNA through 5'RACE template switching. That step introduced a universal primer site along with UMIs. TCRdb analysed the 5' RACE reads with MiXCR anew, one entry per CDR3 protein. The table lists over 100,000 distinct CDR3 sequences, approximately 8.4% of them singletons. This clonotype showed up many times. The antigen is not known. Study findings and constraints: Abundant contaminating clonotypes from the bulk population could appear in FACS-sorted repertoires. The secondary response peaked faster, at day 5 versus 15, but was weaker.

Material: CD8+ T cells sorted from PBMCs, obtained 45 days after the yellow fever booster vaccination. V usage is TRBV9 and J usage is TRBJ2-1, with 7 bases lining up with TRBD2. The receptor was derived from a man in his thirties or forties who received the YFV17D yellow fever vaccine. The CDR3 spells CASSSLAEVYNEQFF. The CDR3 DNA follows: TGTGCCAGCAGCTCCCTAGCGGAGGTCTACAATGAGCAGTTCTTC.